The entry that follows covers one T cell receptor (beta chain) sequence. TCRdb used MiXCR to reprocess the RT-PCR reads, holding one entry per CDR3 protein. Among some 150,000 distinct CDR3 sequences, over 9.5% were seen once, and the ten largest hold about 31%. The sample belongs to a study of response to subunit inactivated influenza vaccine. With V trimmed by 4 bases and J by 1 base, 6 bases remained unmatched. The length of the CDR3 is 16 residues. In germline, CDR1 is SGDLS, CDR2 YYNGEE. This sample also belongs to another study, concerning T cells expressing NK-cell markers. This second study says: What made the TCR beta cDNA was 5'RACE template switching with UMIs.

The sequence was collected from a man in his forties or fifties who received an inactivated influenza vaccine. The rearrangement joins TRBV9 to TRBJ1-1; 11 bases fit TRBD1. The input for sequencing was CD8+ T cells sorted from PBMCs, taken about 11 days after vaccination. The CDR3 protein is CASSIGQGATNTEAFF. In DNA, the CDR3 is TGTGCCAGCAGCATTGGACAGGGGGCGACGAACACTGAAGCTTTCTTT.